Shown below are 17 T cell receptor beta chains from a single sample sequenced in a study of cytomegalovirus exposure and HLA in healthy donors. A multiplex PCR was run with 60 Vbeta primers and 13 Jbeta primers. Method: immunoSEQ multiplex PCR; TCRdb's copy keeps in-frame clones and lacks some. The data show roughly 200,000 clones, roughly 80% seen once. Sequencing input: PBMCs. These receptors originate from a woman younger than 35 in good health and CMV-seronegative.

This clone was observed a handful of times. DNA for the CDR3: TGTGCCAGCAGCGTAAAGACAGGAGTCTACTACGAGCAGTACGTC. Translated, it gives CASSVKTGVYYEQYV. The chain joins TRBV5-6 to TRBJ2-7, with D perhaps matching TRBD1 (6 bases). The CDR3 is 15 residues long. CDR1 is SGHDT and CDR2 is YYEEEE in the germline V gene. With 4 bases removed from V and 3 bases from J, the gap between germline ends came to 17 bases.

The genes are TRBV19 and TRBJ1-2; D uncertain. V was clipped by 3 bases and J by 8 bases, with 10 bases between them. CDR3 size: 12 residues. CDR1 is LNHDA, CDR2 SQIVND, per germline (reference sequence). CDR3 residues: CASSIGGEGYTF. The CDR3 region has the DNA TGTGCCAGTAGTATCGGTGGTGAAGGCTACACCTTC.

The genes are TRBV5-1 and TRBJ1-1; 7 nucleotides match TRBD1. The CDR3 sequence is 15 residues long. Germline CDR1 and CDR2: SGHRS and YFSETQ. J was trimmed by 7 bases and V by 0 bases; bases with no gene match: 9. The CDR3 DNA follows: TGCGCCAGCAGCTTGGTACCGGGACAGACGCGTGAAGCTTTCTTT. Amino acids: CASSLVPGQTREAFF. Supplemented by reference TRBV5-1 and TRBJ1-1, the full variable domain reads KAGVTQTPRYLIKTRGQQVTLSCSPISGHRSVSWYQQTPGQGLQFLFEYFSETQRNKGNFPGRFSGRQFSNSRSEMNVSTLELGDSALYLCASSLVPGQTREAFFGQGTRLTVV.

The chain has TRBV11-3 and TRBJ2-2; D is perhaps TRBD1 (5 bases). CDR1 is SGHNT, CDR2 YENEEA, per germline. V lost 5 bases, J lost 7 bases, and 11 bases lay in between. The CDR3 runs to 13 residues. The CDR3 sequence is CASSIHQGGELFF. CDR3 sequence (DNA): TGTGCCAGCAGCATCCACCAGGGCGGGGAGCTGTTTTTT.

This clone was seen a handful of times. The chain combines TRBV2 with TRBJ1-4, with 9 bases identical to TRBD1. The junction had 10 bases not matched to a gene; V was cut back by 3 bases and J by 8 bases. The CDR3 covers 16 residues. In germline, CDR1 is SNHLY, CDR2 FYNNEI. DNA of the CDR3: TGTGCCAGCAGTGAGTCCGGGGACAGGGAGTTAGAAAAACTGTTTTTT. Its translation is CASSESGDRELEKLFF.

This clone is a singleton in its sample. This chain links TRBV28 with TRBJ2-3, with 11 positions matching TRBD2. In germline, CDR1 is MDHEN, CDR2 SYDVKM. With V trimmed by 5 bases and J by 6 bases, 13 bases remained unmatched. The CDR3 runs 17 residues. For the CDR3, the DNA is TGTGCCAGCAGTACCGGGACTAGCGGTTCTGGCGGGGATACGCAGTATTTT. It is translated as CASSTGTSGSGGDTQYF.

The V call is TRBV29-1, the J call TRBJ2-1; TRBD2 matches at 7 bases. This CDR3 has 15 amino acids. J gave up 2 bases and V 5 bases, and 9 bases lay outside the gene matches. CDR1 is SQVTM and CDR2 is ANQGSEA in the germline V gene. In DNA, the CDR3 is TGCAGCGTTAGAAGCAGCGGGAACCCCTACAATGAGCAGTTCTTC. This translates into CSVRSSGNPYNEQFF.

The chain combines TRBV7-7 with TRBJ2-7; TRBD1 matches 9 bases. CDR1 is SSHAT and CDR2 is FNYEAQ in the germline V gene (reference sequence). Trimming at V came to 1 base and at J to 5 bases, leaving 3 bases not matched to a gene. This CDR3 comprises 14 residues. CDR3 DNA: TGTGCCAGCAGCTTAGGGACAGGGGACCACGAGCAGTACTTC. Translating it yields CASSLGTGDHEQYF.

The chain employs TRBV7-2 and TRBJ2-7, with TRBD1 identical over 8 bases. Looked up from germline, CDR1 is SGHTA and CDR2 is FQGNSA. J gave up 2 bases and V 4 bases, and 4 bases lay outside the gene matches. The CDR3 covers 14 residues. In nucleotides, the CDR3 is TGTGCCAGCAGCTGGGACAGGTACACCTACGAGCAGTACTTC. It translates to CASSWDRYTYEQYF.

This clone has a single count. DNA of the CDR3: TGTGCCAGTAGTATGGGGGGACTAGATCAAGAGACCCAGTACTTC. Protein sequence: CASSMGGLDQETQYF. The chain is built from TRBV19 and TRBJ2-5; TRBD2 matches at 8 bases. The ends lost 3 bases at V and 2 bases at J; junction bases unmatched: 5. CDR1 and CDR2 from the germline V gene are LNHDA and SQIVND (reference sequence). The CDR3 is 15 amino acids.

This chain links TRBV11-2 with TRBJ2-5; no firm D call. Germline lookup yields CDR1 SGHAT and CDR2 FQNNGV. Trimming removed 1 base at V and 0 bases at J, with 12 bases between. The CDR3 is 16 residues long. DNA of the CDR3: TGTGCCAGCAGCTTAGTTGCAGTACCTTACCAAGAGACCCAGTACTTC. It is translated as CASSLVAVPYQETQYF.

V is TRBV9 and J is TRBJ2-1, with 13 nucleotides matching TRBD2. This CDR3 region has 17 residues. The germline V gene encodes CDR1 SGDLS and CDR2 YYNGEE. Trimming at V came to 1 base and at J to 7 bases, leaving 8 bases not matched to a gene. CDR3 DNA: TGTGCCAGCAGCGTAATTCCGGGACTAGCGGGAAATAATGAGCAGTTCTTC. This encodes CASSVIPGLAGNNEQFF. The full variable domain, with the rest looked up from reference TRBV9 and TRBJ2-1, is DSGVTQTPKHLITATGQRVTLRCSPRSGDLSVYWYQQSLDQGLQFLIQYYNGEERAKGNILERFSAQQFPDLHSELNLSSLELGDSALYFCASSVIPGLAGNNEQFFGPGTRLTVL.

The rearrangement uses TRBV7-9 and TRBJ2-3; tentative D call: TRBD2 (5 bases). Trimming cost V 0 bases and J 7 bases, with 17 bases left between them. Per the germline V gene, CDR1 is SEHNR and CDR2 is FQNEAQ (reference sequence). The CDR3 has 16 residues. The CDR3 bases are TGTGCCAGCAGCTTAGCGGAGGTGGGGATATCAAATACGCAGTATTTT. Translating gives CASSLAEVGISNTQYF.

This clone appeared a few times. This chain connects TRBV6-5 to TRBJ1-5; D perhaps matches TRBD1 (5 bases). CDR1 is MNHEY and CDR2 is SVGAGI in the germline V gene. This CDR3 spans 14 amino acids. Trimming took 2 bases from V and 4 from J, leaving 9 bases between them. DNA of the CDR3: TGTGCCAGCAGTTACGCGGGGGTTAATCAGCCCCAGCATTTT. Protein sequence: CASSYAGVNQPQHF.

The chain couples TRBV7-2 to TRBJ2-1, with 11 bases aligning to TRBD2. The CDR3 has 16 residues. Germline values: CDR1 SGHTA, CDR2 FQGNSA. Trimming took 1 base from V and 5 from J; bases not matched to a gene: 4. The chain's CDR3 is CASSLVGTSGNNEQFF. In nucleotides, the CDR3 is TGTGCCAGCAGCTTAGTGGGGACTAGCGGTAACAATGAGCAGTTCTTC.

This clone appeared once. V usage is TRBV29-1 and J usage is TRBJ2-3; TRBD2 aligns across 13 bases. V was clipped by 3 bases and J by 5 bases; unmatched bases: 8. The germline V gene has CDR1 SQVTM and CDR2 ANQGSEA. The CDR3 sequence is 16 residues long. The CDR3 protein is CSVDIGLAGAGDTQYF. In DNA, the CDR3 is TGCAGCGTTGATATCGGACTAGCGGGAGCTGGAGATACGCAGTATTTT.

The J gene is TRBJ1-1, the V gene TRBV5-4; tentative D call: TRBD1 (6 bases). Between the trimmed V and J ends, which lost 0 bases and 3 bases, there was a span of 9 bases. Germline V gives CDR1 SGHNT, CDR2 YYREEE (reference sequence). This CDR3 region has 14 residues. The CDR3 spells CASSLGGPYTEAFF. The CDR3 nucleotides read TGTGCCAGCAGCTTGGGGGGGCCCTACACTGAAGCTTTCTTT.